Listed below are T cell receptor beta chains from one sample, sequenced in a study of T cell responses to AZD1222 COVID-19 vaccine. Here immunoSEQ multiplex PCR was the method, and the copy in TCRdb shows in-frame clones only, minus some. The table records 100,000 or so clones, around nine tenths of them present only once. The specimen comprised peripheral blood, sampled on day 0 of AZD1222 vaccination. These receptors all stem from an adult in good health. Each CDR3 is given with its conserved first and last residue. D genes are given only for firm matches. Some rows have no size entry. The others give once, few or many, or a class for an expanded clone.

V gene,clone size,D gene,J gene,CDR3 protein,CDR3 DNA
TRBV10-3,-,TRBD2,TRBJ2-1,CAINSGRESNEQFF,TGTGCCATCAATAGCGGGAGGGAGTCCAATGAGCAGTTCTTC
TRBV9,-,-,TRBJ2-3,CASSITNTDTQYF,TGTGCCAGCAGCATTACTAACACAGATACGCAGTATTTT
TRBV7-2,-,TRBD2,TRBJ2-3,CASTLGLAGVLSTDTQYF,TGTGCCAGCACACTGGGACTAGCGGGAGTCCTCAGCACAGATACGCAGTATTTT
TRBV6-5,-,-,TRBJ2-7,CASREGHTRYEQYF,TGTGCCAGCAGGGAGGGTCACACGCGCTACGAGCAGTACTTC
TRBV14,-,-,TRBJ1-4,CASSQEYLEKLFF,TGTGCCAGCAGCCAAGAATACCTGGAAAAACTGTTTTTT
TRBV28,-,-,TRBJ2-2,CASTRDRDTGELFF,TGTGCCAGCACCCGAGACCGAGACACCGGGGAGCTGTTTTTT
TRBV12-2,-,-,TRBJ2-3,CASRYRLGTDTQYF,TGTGCAAGTCGCTACAGGCTGGGAACAGATACGCAGTATTTT
TRBV2,-,TRBD2,TRBJ2-5,CASSRTSGAAQTQYF,TGTGCCAGCAGTAGGACTAGCGGGGCCGCACAGACCCAGTACTTC
TRBV5-1,-,-,TRBJ2-2,CASSLGAGATSGELFF,TGCGCCAGCAGCTTGGGGGCAGGGGCGACAAGCGGGGAGCTGTTTTTT
TRBV6-2/TRBV6-3,-,TRBD2,TRBJ2-1,CASSYRLAGREQFF,TGTGCCAGCAGTTACCGGCTAGCGGGACGAGAGCAGTTCTTC
TRBV19,few,-,TRBJ2-7,CASSINHGRGYEQYF,TGTGCCAGTAGTATAAATCACGGGAGAGGCTACGAGCAGTACTTC
TRBV7-2,-,TRBD2,TRBJ2-7,CASRRGGAAVYEQYF,TGTGCCAGCCGCCGGGGGGGGGCCGCCGTCTACGAGCAGTACTTC
TRBV2,-,-,TRBJ1-2,CASSPRRLHYGYTF,TGTGCCAGCAGTCCCCGACGGCTGCACTATGGCTACACCTTC
TRBV28,-,-,TRBJ1-5,CASSELNQPQHF,TGTGCCAGCAGCGAACTCAATCAGCCCCAGCATTTT
TRBV5-1,-,TRBD1,TRBJ1-1,CASRVRDRGLSEAFF,TGCGCCAGCAGAGTCCGGGACAGGGGTCTATCTGAAGCTTTCTTT
TRBV5-4,-,-,TRBJ1-3,CASSRDTIGDTIYF,TGTGCCAGCAGCAGGGACACGATAGGGGACACCATATATTTT
TRBV27,-,-,TRBJ2-7,CASSLKQAASYEQYF,TGTGCCAGCAGTTTAAAACAGGCCGCCTCCTACGAGCAGTACTTC
TRBV9,-,-,TRBJ2-5,CASSAGQLGQETQYF,TGTGCCAGCAGCGCGGGACAATTGGGGCAAGAGACCCAGTACTTC
TRBV27,-,TRBD1,TRBJ1-4,CASSPRTGASRNEKLFF,TGTGCCAGCAGTCCGAGGACAGGCGCCAGTCGTAATGAAAAACTGTTTTTT
TRBV9,-,-,TRBJ1-4,CASSVAGARSEKLFF,TGTGCCAGCAGCGTAGCTGGGGCACGATCGGAAAAACTGTTTTTT
TRBV6-6,-,-,TRBJ1-5,CASSLASQPQHF,TGTGCCAGCAGTCTCGCGAGTCAGCCCCAGCATTTT
TRBV10-3,-,-,TRBJ2-1,CAISFGELSSYNEQFF,TGTGCCATCAGTTTCGGAGAACTAAGCTCCTACAATGAGCAGTTCTTC
TRBV28,-,TRBD1,TRBJ2-1,CASSFRGPHEQFF,TGTGCCAGCAGTTTCAGGGGGCCACATGAGCAGTTCTTC
TRBV29-1,-,TRBD1,TRBJ1-5,CSVQGADQPQHF,TGCAGCGTACAGGGGGCAGATCAGCCCCAGCATTTT
TRBV11-3,-,TRBD2,TRBJ2-3,CASSLGGRANTQYF,TGTGCCAGCAGCTTGGGAGGGAGGGCTAATACGCAGTATTTT
TRBV21-1,few,-,TRBJ2-7,CASSHERRTTSGRNYEQYF,TGTGCCAGCAGCCACGAAAGGCGGACGACTAGCGGGAGGAACTACGAGCAGTACTTC
TRBV28,-,-,TRBJ2-7,CASTPHPRGEQYF,TGTGCCAGCACCCCACACCCGAGAGGCGAGCAGTACTTC
TRBV11-2,-,-,TRBJ2-2,CASSTLTSSGELFF,TGTGCCAGCAGCACCCTAACCAGCTCCGGGGAGCTGTTTTTT
TRBV19,-,TRBD1,TRBJ2-3,CASSHPQGTDTQYF,TGTGCCAGTAGCCATCCACAGGGGACAGATACGCAGTATTTT
TRBV6-6,-,-,TRBJ1-1,CASSFTENTEAFF,TGTGCCAGCAGTTTTACGGAAAACACTGAAGCTTTCTTT
TRBV28,-,-,TRBJ2-3,CASSPGGGLTSQYF,TGTGCCAGCAGCCCAGGGGGAGGCCTAACGTCGCAGTATTTT
TRBV28,-,-,TRBJ2-5,CASSFGQRMKDRIHPQDQETQYF,TGTGCCAGCAGTTTTGGCCAGCGGATGAAGGACCGAATTCACCCCCAAGACCAAGAGACCCAGTACTTC
TRBV6-5,-,-,TRBJ2-3,CASKTAGSDTQYF,TGTGCCAGCAAAACGGCAGGGTCGGATACGCAGTATTTT
TRBV4-1,-,TRBD1,TRBJ1-1,CASSQARGFSDRGEAFF,TGCGCCAGCAGCCAAGCTAGGGGTTTTTCCGACAGGGGCGAAGCTTTCTTT
TRBV10-3,-,TRBD1,TRBJ2-7,CAIKPGQGQYEQYF,TGTGCCATCAAACCGGGACAGGGTCAGTACGAGCAGTACTTC
TRBV7-9,-,-,TRBJ1-2,CASSPQGIGNYGYTF,TGTGCCAGCAGCCCACAGGGTATTGGGAACTATGGCTACACCTTC
TRBV6-5,-,-,TRBJ1-5,CASSYGRVGQPQHF,TGTGCCAGCAGTTACGGCAGGGTCGGCCAGCCCCAGCATTTT
TRBV29-1,-,-,TRBJ2-7,CSVGAGAYEQYF,TGCAGCGTTGGAGCAGGTGCCTACGAGCAGTACTTC
TRBV7-8,-,TRBD1,TRBJ2-3,CASSPLARTQGATDTQYF,TGTGCCAGCAGCCCCCTTGCGCGGACACAGGGGGCAACAGATACGCAGTATTTT
TRBV30,-,TRBD1,TRBJ1-2,CAWSVPGQGGYTF,TGTGCCTGGAGTGTTCCGGGACAGGGTGGCTACACCTTC
TRBV15,once,-,TRBJ2-1,CATSRSSGHNYNEQFF,TGTGCCACCAGCAGATCATCGGGACATAACTACAATGAGCAGTTCTTC
TRBV4-3,-,-,TRBJ2-1,CASSQEVGGLKYNEQFF,TGCGCCAGCAGCCAAGAGGTCGGGGGCCTAAAGTACAATGAGCAGTTCTTC
TRBV6-5,once,-,TRBJ1-1,CASSSWGTEAFF,TGTGCCAGCAGTTCCTGGGGCACTGAAGCTTTCTTT
TRBV7-3,-,-,TRBJ2-1,CASSLGASDYNEQFF,TGTGCCAGCAGCTTAGGAGCTAGCGACTACAATGAGCAGTTCTTC
TRBV6-5,-,TRBD1,TRBJ2-7,CASSYSRTGAFLEQYF,TGTGCCAGCAGTTACTCGAGGACAGGGGCTTTTTTGGAGCAGTACTTC
TRBV7-2,once,-,TRBJ1-2,CASSLERNMRYTF,TGTGCCAGCAGCTTAGAACGGAACATGCGCTACACCTTC
TRBV30,-,TRBD1,TRBJ2-7,CAWSVRTGEDEQYF,TGTGCCTGGAGTGTCCGGACAGGGGAGGACGAGCAGTACTTC
TRBV12-3/TRBV12-4,-,TRBD1,TRBJ1-1,CAITGTGGTEAFF,TGTGCCATCACCGGGACAGGGGGCACTGAAGCTTTCTTT
TRBV28,-,-,TRBJ1-2,CASSLINYYGYTF,TGTGCCAGCAGTTTAATTAATTACTATGGCTACACCTTC
TRBV6-5,-,-,TRBJ2-7,CASSYGGSQGRYEQYF,TGTGCCAGCAGTTACGGTGGTTCGCAGGGAAGGTACGAGCAGTACTTC
TRBV28,-,TRBD1,TRBJ2-1,CASGRGSTIF,TGTGCCAGCGGCAGGGGGAGTACGATCTTC
TRBV29-1,-,-,TRBJ1-1,CSVWVNTEAFF,TGCAGCGTGTGGGTGAACACTGAAGCTTTCTTT
TRBV5-6,-,-,TRBJ1-2,CASSLAAGHGGYTF,TGTGCCAGCAGCTTGGCGGCGGGACACGGTGGCTACACCTTC
TRBV14,few,-,TRBJ2-3,CASSLRLPGTDTQYF,TGTGCCAGCAGCCTGAGACTACCGGGCACAGATACGCAGTATTTT
TRBV15,once,-,TRBJ2-3,CATSRAPTSTDTQYF,TGTGCCACCAGCAGAGCTCCGACTAGCACAGATACGCAGTATTTT